This T cell receptor (beta chain) was sequenced for a study of long-term antiretroviral therapy in people with HIV. This was the immunoSEQ v3.0 assay at survey level. Per-sample targets for sequencing were roughly 40,000-50,000 T-cell genomes. The data were produced by immunoSEQ multiplex PCR, yet TCRdb's version contains in-frame clones alone and is incomplete. The sample lists 18,000 or so clones; around 80% were seen once. Worth noting for this clone: Its specificity is not known.

The study's findings and limits: Older ART regimens may have been in use when blood was drawn between the mid-2000s and the late 2010s. Records did not include ART adherence, viral resistance or therapy changes.

In the United States, treatment was given to all participants with HIV. J was trimmed by 7 bases and V by 5 bases; bases with no gene match: 4. CDR1 and CDR2 (germline): SGHVS, FQNEAQ. The CDR3 spans 13 residues. The rearrangement uses TRBV7-8 and TRBJ2-2, with 7 bases lining up with TRBD1. The receptor's source is a woman between 40 and 55 years old with HIV. The sample consisted of unsorted PBMCs, taken at the start of antiretroviral therapy, before treatment. The CDR3 DNA reads TGTGCCAGCAGCCCCCAGGGGGTCGGGGAGCTGTTTTTT. Translated, it gives CASSPQGVGELFF.